This T cell receptor beta chain came from a study of blood T cell repertoires in COVID-19. For the study at large: Spain, Italy and the United States supplied samples that represented acute and convalescent COVID-19. PBMCs, B-cell-depleted T cells, or T cells were the source of the cDNA or gDNA that made up the material.

Under the authors' procedure: Estimation of nucleated cell counts relied on the amplification of reference gene primers. The method was immunoSEQ multiplex PCR; TCRdb's version includes in-frame clones alone and lacks a portion of them. The DNA was the basis for D and trimming; V, J and clone size are from that table. The sample shows tens of thousands of clones, around 70% of them seen only once. Trimming took 3 bases from V and 3 from J, leaving 12 bases between them. The CDR3 length is 14 residues. Germline V gene sequence: CDR1 SGHNT, CDR2 YYREEE (reference sequence). This clone was seen just once.

The sample comprised peripheral blood. The rearrangement joins TRBV5-4 to TRBJ1-2; D remains unclear. This TCR was sampled from a woman in her seventies with acute or convalescent COVID-19. CDR3 DNA sequence: TGTGCCAGCAGCTCCCTCCTAGCCGACTATGGCTACACCTTC. Residues: CASSSLLADYGYTF.